In its sample, the clone carrying this T cell receptor (beta chain) was seen many times. The data originate from a study of T cells in Graves' hyperthyroidism and ophthalmopathy. RNA transcripts served as the template for amplifying TCR beta CDR3 regions. The primer set for the first-round RT-PCR of the TCR CDR3 was HTBI. MiXCR, run by TCRdb on the multiplex PCR reads, gives a single entry per CDR3 protein. The table records approximately 200,000 distinct CDR3 sequences, approximately 20% of them present only once. Trimming at V came to 1 base and at J to 6 bases, leaving 19 bases not matched to a gene. The length of the CDR3 is 19 residues. Germline V gene sequence: CDR1 SGHTA, CDR2 FQGNSA.

The chain combines TRBV7-2 with TRBJ2-5; TRBD2 matches 8 bases. The sample comprised blood. This clonotype was obtained from a man aged 35 to 55 with Graves' hyperthyroidism. CDR3 DNA: TGTGCCAGCAGCTTAGTATTGGGTAGCGGGGCCCCGGCTGAAAAGACCCAGTACTTC. It is translated as CASSLVLGSGAPAEKTQYF.